This T cell receptor beta chain comes out of a study of beta chain features in type 1 diabetes. As every portion of the isolated RNA was reverse transcribed, the sequencing read expressed TCRB transcripts. Produced via immunoSEQ multiplex PCR; TCRdb's table is partial and in-frame only. The sample shows around 45,000 clones, roughly 40% of them seen only once. Overall study findings and caveats: Shortening that was moderate but significant affected the TCRB CDR3s of Type 1 diabetes patients in all four CD4+ subsets.

The CDR3 has 14 amino acids. V lost 5 bases, J lost 8 bases, and 21 bases lay in between. Germline-derived CDR1 and CDR2 are GTSNPN and SVGIG (reference sequence). Worth noting for this clone: Its antigen is unidentified.

This TCR came from a man in his thirties or forties with type 1 diabetes. The V call is TRBV30, the J call TRBJ1-2, with D hard to call. Sequenced material: stem cell memory CD4+ T cells from blood. CDR3 in amino acids: CAWARQLWSWGYTF. In nucleotides, the CDR3 is TGTGCCTGGGCGAGGCAGTTATGGAGTTGGGGCTACACCTTC.